The 26 T cell receptor beta chains given below trace back to one sample, sequenced in a study of blood T cells in healthy people across ages. The authors ran a second PCR of roughly 6 to 12 cycles using a sample-barcoded 5' primer and a J-beta primer mix. MiXCR was run by TCRdb on the 5' RACE reads, yielding one entry per CDR3 protein. This sample yields about 1,400,000 distinct CDR3 sequences, of which approximately 38% are seen a single time; approximately 7.9% belongs to the top ten. Specimen: blood. These receptor sequences come from a woman aged 18-29 years in good health.

The J gene is TRBJ2-4, the V gene TRBV14; the D gene is possibly TRBD2 (6 bases). Germline CDR1 is SGHDN and CDR2 is FVKESK. The V end was cut by 2 bases, the J end by 13 bases, with 21 bases between. There are 15 residues in the CDR3. The CDR3 here is CASSQIGSGGWEQYF. CDR3 DNA: TGTGCCAGCAGCCAAATCGGGAGCGGAGGGTGGGAGCAGTACTTC.

This chain links TRBV20-1 with TRBJ2-5; TRBD2 aligns across 8 bases. CDR3 size: 14 residues. The ends lost 3 bases at V and 5 bases at J; junction bases unmatched: 8. CDR1 DFQATT and CDR2 SNEGSKA come from the germline V gene (reference sequence). The CDR3 sequence is CSASTGTSVETQYF. The CDR3 DNA is TGCAGTGCTAGCACCGGGACTAGTGTCGAGACCCAGTACTTC.

This clonotype occurred once. The chain has TRBV3-1 and TRBJ2-3; TRBD2 is a possible D gene (6 bases). Deletions cut 0 bases from V and 6 bases from J, with 13 bases between. The germline V gene encodes CDR1 LGHDT and CDR2 YNNKEL (reference sequence). The CDR3 has 15 residues. CDR3 sequence (DNA): TGTGCCAGCAGCCAAGATCAAGGGAGGTCGGATACGCAGTATTTT. Translating it yields CASSQDQGRSDTQYF.

The sample holds a few counts of this clonotype. This chain connects TRBV6-5 to TRBJ1-5; no clear D. The CDR3 spans 15 residues. The germline V gene has CDR1 MNHEY and CDR2 SVGAGI. Trimming cost V 3 bases and J 10 bases, with 19 bases left between them. CDR3 sequence: CASSYRQDLRGPQHF. In DNA form, the CDR3 reads TGTGCCAGCAGTTATCGGCAGGACCTCCGGGGTCCCCAGCATTTT.

J is TRBJ1-2 and V is TRBV9; D unclear. V lost 0 bases and J 6 bases, leaving 3 bases between the germline ends. CDR3 length: 11 residues. Germline-derived CDR1 and CDR2 are SGDLS and YYNGEE. The CDR3 DNA reads TGTGCCAGCAGCGTAGCGGATGGCTACACCTTC. It is translated as CASSVADGYTF.

This chain links TRBV29-1 with TRBJ1-5, with TRBD1 matching over 8 bases. The V gene's germline CDR1 is SQVTM and CDR2 ANQGSEA. The V segment lost 7 bases and the J segment 2 bases; nucleotides outside the gene matches: 4. CDR3 length equals 13 residues. DNA for the CDR3: TGCAGCGCCCAGGGGGCTGGCAATCAGCCCCAGCATTTT. Residues: CSAQGAGNQPQHF.

This clonotype was observed a handful of times. This rearrangement joins TRBV15 to TRBJ2-1; the match to TRBD2 covers 7 bases. V was clipped by 0 bases and J by 12 bases; unmatched bases: 11. CDR3 length: 15 residues. CDR1 is LNHNV and CDR2 is YYDKDF in the germline V gene (reference sequence). The CDR3 protein is CATSRDHESRTRQFF. DNA of the CDR3: TGTGCCACCAGCAGAGACCACGAAAGCCGGACTAGGCAGTTCTTC.

V and J are TRBV4-2 and TRBJ1-2; 7 bases match TRBD1. This CDR3 has 17 residues. Germline V gives CDR1 LGHNA, CDR2 YNFKEQ. Trimming removed 4 bases from V and 4 bases from J; junction bases left unmatched: 15. CDR3 DNA: TGTGCCAGCAGCCCCCACCCGGGACAGAACTTAGTCTATGGCTACACCTTC. Translation: CASSPHPGQNLVYGYTF.

This clonotype turned up a few times. This chain joins TRBV5-1 and TRBJ1-2; no firm D call. Germline V gene data show CDR1 as SGHRS and CDR2 as YFSETQ. This CDR3 region has 13 residues. V dropped 5 bases and J dropped 6 bases, with 14 bases sitting between them. In DNA form, the CDR3 reads TGCGCCAGCAGATCGGACGGTTATGATGGCTACACCTTC. Its translation: CASRSDGYDGYTF.

The CDR3 region is CSARARTALNTEAFF. The CDR3 DNA follows: TGCAGTGCTAGAGCCCGGACAGCGCTGAACACTGAAGCTTTCTTT. This rearrangement joins TRBV20-1 to TRBJ1-1, with D perhaps TRBD1 (6 bases). This CDR3 has 15 residues. Per germline, CDR1 DFQATT and CDR2 SNEGSKA (reference sequence). V dropped 1 base and J dropped 0 bases, with 12 bases sitting between them.

There are a few counts of this clonotype. CDR3 in amino acids: CASRGTSGTGDTQYF. The CDR3 coding sequence is TGTGCCAGCCGGGGGACTAGCGGGACGGGAGATACGCAGTATTTT. The rearrangement uses TRBV12-3 or TRBV12-4 and TRBJ2-3, with 13 bases aligning to TRBD2. The junction had 7 bases not matched to a gene; V was cut back by 8 bases and J by 5 bases. This CDR3 has 15 residues.

V and J are TRBV4-1 and TRBJ1-5; no clear D gene. The V end lost 2 bases, the J end lost 0 bases, and 11 bases lay between the germline ends. This CDR3 contains 16 residues. CDR1 and CDR2 from the germline V gene are MGHRA and YSYEKL. CDR3: CASSQWEVLSNQPQHF. The CDR3 nucleotides are TGCGCCAGCAGCCAATGGGAGGTACTTAGCAATCAGCCCCAGCATTTT.

The sample holds a few counts of this clonotype. The chain has TRBV20-1 and TRBJ2-3; TRBD2 agrees at 7 bases. The CDR3 contains 12 residues. The germline V gene has CDR1 DFQATT and CDR2 SNEGSKA (reference sequence). Germline trimming cut 8 bases from V and 0 bases from J; bases unmatched to any gene: 2. This CDR3 is CSCSGSTDTQYF. The CDR3 DNA reads TGCAGTTGTAGCGGGAGCACAGATACGCAGTATTTT.

V is TRBV13 and J is TRBJ2-3, with TRBD2 matching 8 bases. V lost 5 bases, J lost 1 base, and 8 bases stayed unmatched. The CDR3 totals 16 residues. CDR1 is PRHDT, CDR2 FYEKMQ, per germline (reference sequence). CDR3 protein: CASSPSPAGGTDTQYF. The CDR3 DNA reads as TGTGCCAGCAGCCCCTCCCCAGCGGGGGGCACAGATACGCAGTATTTT.

This chain links TRBV29-1 with TRBJ2-5, with 7 bases matching TRBD1. Germline loops: CDR1 SQVTM, CDR2 ANQGSEA. With 6 bases clipped from V and 11 bases from J, the junction kept 15 bases outside the gene matches. This CDR3 has 13 residues. The CDR3, as DNA: TGCAGCGTCACGGGACAGCCCGCTAGTGAGCAGTACTTC. This sequence encodes CSVTGQPASEQYF.

This chain links TRBV5-4 with TRBJ2-1; tentatively, D is TRBD2 (5 bases). The CDR3 consists of 17 residues. Per the germline V gene, CDR1 is SGHNT and CDR2 is YYREEE (reference sequence). Trimming pared 0 bases from V and 2 bases from J, leaving 15 bases between. The CDR3 region is CASSLALPTNPYNEQFF. In nucleotides, the CDR3 is TGTGCCAGCAGCTTGGCCCTGCCGACTAACCCCTACAATGAGCAGTTCTTC.

This clonotype was seen only a few times. The chain links TRBV5-1 to TRBJ1-2; 8 bases map to TRBD1. J gave up 6 bases and V 2 bases, and 18 bases lay outside the gene matches. The CDR3 runs 18 residues. Germline CDR1 and CDR2: SGHRS and YFSETQ. CDR3: CASSFSPGQAAPGDGYTF. CDR3 in DNA: TGCGCCAGCAGCTTTTCGCCGGGACAGGCGGCCCCCGGCGATGGCTACACCTTC.

This clonotype was seen more than once but under ten times. The genes are TRBV6-2 or TRBV6-3 and TRBJ2-7; TRBD1 might be the D (5 bases). The V gene lost 6 bases and the J gene lost 3 bases, with 12 bases spanning the gap. Germline CDR1 MNHEY, CDR2 SVGEGT. This CDR3 region has 13 residues. The CDR3 reads CASRGSGNYEQYF. DNA for the CDR3: TGTGCCAGCAGAGGCTCAGGGAACTACGAGCAGTACTTC.

This clonotype was seen only a few times. The V call is TRBV9, the J call TRBJ2-5; D not certain. V was shortened by 3 bases and J by 7 bases, with 13 bases between the two germline ends. The length of the CDR3 is 13 residues. The germline V gene encodes CDR1 SGDLS and CDR2 YYNGEE. CDR3 sequence: CASSGRTFGTQYF. In DNA form, the CDR3 reads TGTGCCAGCAGCGGACGGACGTTTGGGACCCAGTACTTC. The full variable domain, with the rest looked up from reference TRBV9 and TRBJ2-5, is DSGVTQTPKHLITATGQRVTLRCSPRSGDLSVYWYQQSLDQGLQFLIQYYNGEERAKGNILERFSAQQFPDLHSELNLSSLELGDSALYFCASSGRTFGTQYFGPGTRLLVL.

The chain combines TRBV5-1 with TRBJ2-1; 7 positions match TRBD2. Germline V gene sequence: CDR1 SGHRS, CDR2 YFSETQ. The CDR3 length is 18 residues. With V trimmed by 7 bases and J by 6 bases, 22 bases remained unmatched. Here the CDR3 DNA reads TGCGCCAGCCGGGGGAGCGAAACGTCCCGGGACTACTTCAATGAGCAGTTCTTC. Translating gives CASRGSETSRDYFNEQFF.

On this clonotype: One end of the junction does not line up with germline, which may come from a read error. The chain has TRBV2 and TRBJ2-1, with D possibly matching TRBD2 (5 bases). CDR3 length equals 11 residues. Germline V gene data show CDR1 as SNHLY and CDR2 as FYNNEI. In DNA form, the CDR3 reads TGTGCCAGCAGCGGTTACAATGAGCGGTACTTC. As protein: CASSGYNERYF.

V and J are TRBV20-1 and TRBJ1-5; D uncertain. Deletions cut 6 bases from V and 7 bases from J, with 13 bases between. The CDR3 covers 12 residues. In germline, CDR1 is DFQATT, CDR2 SNEGSKA (reference sequence). This chain's CDR3 is CSAGPSEQPQHF. CDR3 nucleotide sequence: TGCAGTGCAGGACCTTCTGAACAGCCCCAGCATTTT.

This clonotype was observed a handful of times. The V and J genes are TRBV15 and TRBJ2-1; 10 nucleotides agree with TRBD2. The CDR3 has 13 residues. Looked up from germline, CDR1 is LNHNV and CDR2 is YYDKDF (reference sequence). V lost 11 bases to trimming and J lost 6 bases; unmatched junction nucleotides: 7. The CDR3 reads CAATSGYSNEQFF. In nucleotides, the CDR3 is TGTGCCGCGACTAGCGGGTATTCCAATGAGCAGTTCTTC.

This clonotype was seen only a few times. This chain uses TRBV20-1 with TRBJ1-2; D call uncertain. Trimming took off 0 bases at V and 2 bases at J, with 13 bases between the two ends. Germline CDR1 reads DFQATT; CDR2 reads SNEGSKA (reference sequence). The CDR3 runs to 15 residues. The CDR3 coding sequence is TGCAGTGCTAGAGATGGAGGTATCTCCAACTATGGCTACACCTTC. Residues: CSARDGGISNYGYTF.

The chain couples TRBV29-1 to TRBJ2-3, with unresolved D. The germline CDR1 and CDR2 sequences are SQVTM and ANQGSEA. CDR3 size: 13 residues. Trimming took off 6 bases at V and 2 bases at J, with 12 bases between the two ends. In nucleotides, the CDR3 is TGCAGCGTCCAGACCGTTTTCACAGATACGCAGTATTTT. It codes for CSVQTVFTDTQYF.

The rearrangement joins TRBV3-1 to TRBJ1-4; D not resolved. Trimming pared 4 bases from V and 7 bases from J, leaving 16 bases between. This CDR3 comprises 15 residues. Germline CDR1 reads LGHDT; CDR2 reads YNNKEL (reference sequence). DNA of the CDR3: TGTGCCAGCAGCCTCAACGGTGCAACTGGTGAAAAACTGTTTTTT. It translates to CASSLNGATGEKLFF. Supplemented by reference TRBV3-1 and TRBJ1-4, the full variable domain reads DTAVSQTPKYLVTQMGNDKSIKCEQNLGHDTMYWYKQDSKKFLKIMFSYNNKELIINETVPNRFSPKSPDKAHLNLHINSLELGDSAVYFCASSLNGATGEKLFFGSGTQLSVL.